The 21 T cell receptor beta chains listed next were all sequenced from one sample in a study of blood T cell repertoires in COVID-19. Sequencing used immunoSEQ multiplex PCR; TCRdb keeps in-frame clones, though not all of them. The profile shows about 230,000 clones, roughly 81% of them singletons. Sequences were obtained from peripheral blood. These receptors were collected from a man aged 35 to 55 with acute or convalescent COVID-19.

The DNA for the CDR3 is TGTGCCAGCAGTTTCCGGCAGGGGGCTGGGTATACGCAGTATTTT. It specifies CASSFRQGAGYTQYF. This chain uses TRBV7-8 with TRBJ2-3, with 8 bases matching TRBD1. Germline V gene data show CDR1 as SGHVS and CDR2 as FQNEAQ. The CDR3 length is 15 residues. V gave up 6 bases and J gave up 7 bases; unmatched junction bases: 12.

The chain has TRBV19 and TRBJ1-1, with a tentative D call TRBD1 (5 bases). Looked up from germline, CDR1 is LNHDA and CDR2 is SQIVND (reference sequence). This CDR3 has 13 amino acids. The V and J ends lost 5 bases and 1 base respectively, with 8 bases between them. This chain's CDR3 is CASSPGGNTEAFF. The CDR3 DNA sequence: TGTGCCAGTAGTCCGGGGGGGAACACTGAAGCTTTCTTT.

In this sample, this clone turned up a few times. This chain joins TRBV27 and TRBJ1-2; TRBD1 aligns across 9 bases. CDR1 MNHEY and CDR2 SMNVEV come from the germline V gene (reference sequence). This CDR3 spans 13 amino acids. With 5 bases clipped from V and 9 bases from J, the junction kept 7 bases outside the gene matches. This CDR3 is CASSPGTGMSYTF. The CDR3 nucleotides are TGTGCCAGCAGTCCGGGGACAGGGATGAGCTACACCTTC.

Only one count was recorded for this clone. The CDR3 nucleotides are TGTGCCAGCAGCTTTGGGACGGCGGGGGGCTACACCTTC. Protein product: CASSFGTAGGYTF. This rearrangement joins TRBV7-9 to TRBJ1-2; possibly TRBD1 for D (5 bases). This CDR3 is built from 13 residues. V lost 3 bases and J lost 8, with 13 bases in between. Germline loops: CDR1 SEHNR, CDR2 FQNEAQ (reference sequence).

For this clone: At the DNA level, this CDR3 is encoded by other sequences in the same sample as well. This chain links TRBV5-1 with TRBJ1-5; TRBD1 matches 10 bases. CDR3 size: 14 residues. CDR1 SGHRS and CDR2 YFSETQ come from the germline V gene. Trimming took 2 bases from V and 5 from J; bases not matched to a gene: 1. The DNA for the CDR3 is TGCGCCAGCAGCTTAGGGACAGGGGATCAGCCCCAGCATTTT. It encodes CASSLGTGDQPQHF.

This clone was counted a few times. This chain connects TRBV25-1 to TRBJ1-4; 9 nucleotides align to TRBD1. Germline V lookup: CDR1 MGHDK, CDR2 SYGVNS. Unmatched junction bases numbered 3, after V lost 3 bases and J lost 7 bases. This CDR3 is 14 amino acids long. CDR3 amino acids: CASSDWDRAEKLFF. The CDR3 DNA is TGTGCCAGCAGTGATTGGGACAGGGCTGAAAAACTGTTTTTT.

The V and J genes are TRBV5-1 and TRBJ1-2, with D perhaps matching TRBD1 (6 bases). Trimming cost V 0 bases and J 2 bases, with 14 bases left between them. Germline V CDR1 and CDR2: SGHRS, YFSETQ. This CDR3 comprises 16 residues. CDR3 sequence (DNA): TGCGCCAGCAGCTTGGACAGGGTAAAGTCGAACTATGGCTACACCTTC. It translates to CASSLDRVKSNYGYTF.

CDR3 residues: CASTQGTGDNYGYTF. Here the CDR3 DNA reads TGTGCCAGCACCCAAGGGACAGGCGATAACTATGGCTACACCTTC. The V call is TRBV6-6, the J call TRBJ1-2; TRBD1 matches 8 bases. Germline V gene lookup returns CDR1 MNHNY and CDR2 SVGAGI (reference sequence). The CDR3 totals 15 residues. V was clipped by 7 bases and J by 1 base; unmatched bases: 8.

The chain links TRBV18 to TRBJ2-7; 9 nucleotides align to TRBD1. The V gene end was trimmed by 5 bases and the J gene end by 3 bases; junction bases not matched to a gene: 8. Per the germline V gene, CDR1 is KGHSH and CDR2 is LQKENI. There are 15 residues in the CDR3. DNA for the CDR3: TGTGCCAGCTCATCGTCGGGACAGGGTTTCTACGAGCAGTACTTC. It encodes CASSSSGQGFYEQYF.

J is TRBJ2-7 and V is TRBV5-4, with a tentative D call TRBD2 (7 bases). Germline values: CDR1 SGHNT, CDR2 YYREEE (reference sequence). Between the trimmed V and J ends, which lost 1 base and 0 bases, there was a span of 20 bases. The CDR3 length is 18 residues. CDR3 in DNA: TGTGCCAGCAGCTTGACTGGGGTAACGGGGGGCCGCTCCTACGAGCAGTACTTC. Translation gives CASSLTGVTGGRSYEQYF. Looking up the rest from reference TRBV5-4 and TRBJ2-7 gives the full variable domain: ETGVTQSPTHLIKTRGQQVTLRCSSQSGHNTVSWYQQALGQGPQFIFQYYREEENGRGNFPPRFSGLQFPNYSSELNVNALELDDSALYLCASSLTGVTGGRSYEQYFGPGTRLTVT.

The chain couples TRBV5-1 to TRBJ1-1, with 7 bases fitting TRBD1. The CDR3 runs 14 residues. Germline-derived CDR1 and CDR2 are SGHRS and YFSETQ. Unmatched junction bases numbered 8, after V lost 4 bases and J lost 5 bases. The CDR3 here is CASSGTVSRTEAFF. The CDR3 nucleotides are TGCGCCAGCAGCGGGACAGTCTCTCGAACTGAAGCTTTCTTT.

The table lists this clone with a count of one. For the CDR3, the DNA is TGCGCCAGCAGCTATGGACAGGGTGTAGGCTACACCTTC. Encoded protein: CASSYGQGVGYTF. The chain recombines TRBV5-1 with TRBJ1-2, with 8 bases aligning to TRBD1. Losses at the gene ends were 3 bases for V and 8 bases for J; bases not matched to a gene: 6. The germline gives CDR1 SGHRS, CDR2 YFSETQ. The CDR3 loop spans 13 amino acids.

V and J are TRBV3-1 (or the pseudogene TRBV3-2) and TRBJ1-1; a possible D gene is TRBD1 (6 bases). Trimming removed 1 base at V and 4 bases at J, with 10 bases between. Germline V gives CDR1 LGHDT, CDR2 YNNKEL (reference sequence). This CDR3 has 14 amino acids. The CDR3 protein is CASSQVLGGTEAFF. DNA for the CDR3: TGTGCCAGCAGCCAAGTGTTAGGGGGCACTGAAGCTTTCTTT.

This clone was observed a single time. A much larger clone differs from this one at a single base, so this may be a read error. This specimen includes other DNA sequences encoding the same CDR3. The chain links TRBV3-1 (or the pseudogene TRBV3-2) to TRBJ1-1; tentatively, D is TRBD1 (6 bases). There are 13 residues in the CDR3. CDR1 and CDR2 from the germline V gene are LGHDT and YNNKEL (reference sequence). V lost 4 bases and J lost 1, with 7 bases in between. The CDR3 sequence: CASSLQGNTEAFF. DNA for the CDR3: TGTGCCAGCAGCCTACAGGGGAACACTGAAGCTTTCTTT.

The chain uses TRBV9 and TRBJ1-1; D not certain. CDR1 SGDLS and CDR2 YYNGEE come from the germline V gene. The CDR3 is made up of 12 amino acids. The V and J ends lost 3 bases and 5 bases respectively, with 8 bases between them. The DNA for the CDR3 is TGTGCCAGCAGCGAGGGCGGGACTGAAGCTTTCTTT. Its protein product is CASSEGGTEAFF.

The count of this clone is one. V gene TRBV24-1 combines with J gene TRBJ2-1; 7 nucleotides align to TRBD2. V shed 8 bases, J shed 3 bases, and the junction held 6 bases outside the gene matches. CDR1 KGHDR and CDR2 SFDVKD come from the germline V gene. The CDR3 consists of 14 residues. The CDR3, as DNA: TGTGCCACCAACCCCGGGACTAACTACAATGAGCAGTTCTTC. Protein: CATNPGTNYNEQFF.

The CDR3 DNA reads TGTGCCAGCAGTAGGCGGGGGGATCACAATGAGCAGTTCTTC. Its protein product is CASSRRGDHNEQFF. The gene calls are TRBV6-2 or TRBV6-3 and TRBJ2-1; 8 bases match TRBD2. Trimming removed 5 bases from V and 5 bases from J; junction bases left unmatched: 5. The CDR3 is 14 residues long. Germline V gives CDR1 MNHEY, CDR2 SVGEGT.

The rearrangement joins TRBV20-1 to TRBJ1-5, with D possibly being TRBD1 (5 bases). Germline V gene lookup returns CDR1 DFQATT and CDR2 SNEGSKA (reference sequence). CDR3 size: 16 residues. V was cut by 3 bases and J by 4 bases, with 19 bases left in between. Here the CDR3 reads CSASSGGTNRNQPQHF. The CDR3 DNA reads as TGCAGTGCTAGTTCGGGCGGAACAAACAGGAATCAGCCCCAGCATTTT.

The chain combines TRBV14 with TRBJ2-2, with 8 bases lining up with TRBD2. The CDR3 covers 17 residues. Trimming at V came to 1 base and at J to 6 bases, leaving 10 bases not matched to a gene. The germline V gene encodes CDR1 SGHDN and CDR2 FVKESK. The DNA of the CDR3 is TGTGCCAGCAGCCAAGCCGGGGGGACTAGATTCCCCGGGGAGCTGTTTTTT. This codes for CASSQAGGTRFPGELFF.

CDR3 residues: CASSTGQGATYEQYF. CDR3 coding DNA: TGTGCCAGCAGTACGGGACAGGGGGCGACCTACGAGCAGTACTTC. The V and J genes are TRBV7-2 and TRBJ2-7, with 12 bases aligning to TRBD1. In germline, CDR1 is SGHTA, CDR2 FQGNSA. This CDR3 has 15 residues. V was pared by 6 bases and J by 2 bases, with 5 bases of the junction left unmatched.

This chain links TRBV9 with TRBJ1-2; TRBD1 aligns across 8 bases. The CDR3 has 15 residues. CDR1 and CDR2 from the germline V gene are SGDLS and YYNGEE. The ends lost 3 bases at V and 5 bases at J; junction bases unmatched: 9. CDR3 amino acids: CASSGAKTGEYGYTF. In nucleotides, the CDR3 is TGTGCCAGCAGCGGAGCAAAGACAGGGGAATATGGCTACACCTTC.